These T cell receptor beta chains were read from a single sample in a study of response to subunit inactivated influenza vaccine. TCRdb re-derived calls from the RT-PCR reads in MiXCR, one entry per CDR3 protein. This table holds about 150,000 distinct CDR3 sequences, roughly 10% found once. The specimen was CD8+ T cells sorted from PBMCs, collected approximately 25 months after vaccination. The receptors come from a man between 50 and 75 years old who received an inactivated influenza vaccine. The CDR3 runs from the conserved cysteine through the conserved F or W. Fields, in order: CDR3 length, D gene, V gene, clone size, J gene, CDR3 DNA, CDR3 protein. A D gene is named only where the DNA matches it firmly. Not every row has a clone size; where given, it reads once, few, many or a size class.

length: 14
D: -
V: TRBV10-3
size: many
J: TRBJ1-5
DNA: TGTGCCATCAGTGAGTCGTTGGGGTACCAGCCCCAGCATTTT
CDR3: CAISESLGYQPQHF

length: 16
D: TRBD2
V: TRBV12-3/TRBV12-4
size: few
J: TRBJ2-1
DNA: TGTGCCAGCAGTTTAGAGGGACTAGCGACTCGCAATGAGCAGTTCTTC
CDR3: CASSLEGLATRNEQFF

length: 13
D: -
V: TRBV4-1
size: many
J: TRBJ2-5
DNA: TGCGCCAGCAGCCAAGAACTAGCACAGACCCAGTACTTC
CDR3: CASSQELAQTQYF

length: 14
D: TRBD1
V: TRBV6-5
size: -
J: TRBJ2-7
DNA: TGTGCCAGCAGTTACCCAGACAGGGGCGACGAGCAGTACTTC
CDR3: CASSYPDRGDEQYF

length: 14
D: -
V: TRBV28
size: -
J: TRBJ2-1
DNA: TGTGCCAGCAGTTTACCAGGAGACAACAATGAGCAGTTCTTC
CDR3: CASSLPGDNNEQFF

length: 12
D: -
V: TRBV18
size: few
J: TRBJ2-1
DNA: TGTGCCAGCTCAGTTGCCTACAATGAGCAGTTCTTC
CDR3: CASSVAYNEQFF

length: 14
D: TRBD1
V: TRBV29-1
size: many
J: TRBJ2-5
DNA: TGCAGCGTCGAAGGCAGGGGGCCCCAAGAGACCCAGTACTTC
CDR3: CSVEGRGPQETQYF

length: 16
D: TRBD2
V: TRBV7-2
size: -
J: TRBJ2-1
DNA: TGTGCCAGCAGCACCGGGACTAGGAGCTCCTACAATGAGCAGTTCTTC
CDR3: CASSTGTRSSYNEQFF

length: 13
D: -
V: TRBV4-1
size: many
J: TRBJ2-1
DNA: TGCGCCAGCAGCCAACCACAGGGAAATGAGCAGTTCTTC
CDR3: CASSQPQGNEQFF

length: 18
D: TRBD1
V: TRBV19
size: few
J: TRBJ2-6
DNA: TGTGCCAGTAGTCTCGACAGGGAAGGGGGATCTGGGGCCAACGTCCTGACTTTC
CDR3: CASSLDREGGSGANVLTF

length: 13
D: -
V: TRBV4-1
size: -
J: TRBJ1-5
DNA: TGCGCCAGCAGCGGTGCCGGGGATCAGCCCCAGCATTTT
CDR3: CASSGAGDQPQHF

length: 16
D: -
V: TRBV7-9
size: few
J: TRBJ2-3
DNA: TGTGCCAGCAGCTTAGCGCCCGGGACTCTTACAGATACGCAGTATTTT
CDR3: CASSLAPGTLTDTQYF

length: 17
D: -
V: TRBV4-3
size: many
J: TRBJ1-1
DNA: TGCGCCAGCAGCCCCCGGGCAGGAGGCCTTATGAACACTGAAGCTTTCTTT
CDR3: CASSPRAGGLMNTEAFF

length: 15
D: TRBD2
V: TRBV12-3/TRBV12-4
size: many
J: TRBJ2-2
DNA: TGTGCCAGCAGTTGGCTAGCGGGAGAAATCGGGGAGCTGTTTTTT
CDR3: CASSWLAGEIGELFF

length: 13
D: TRBD1
V: TRBV7-9
size: -
J: TRBJ1-2
DNA: TGTGCCAGCAGTTGGGACAGAAACTATGGCTACACCTTC
CDR3: CASSWDRNYGYTF

length: 12
D: -
V: TRBV12-3/TRBV12-4
size: many
J: TRBJ2-1
DNA: TGTGCCAGCAGTTTAGTTTTAGAAGAGCAGTTCTTC
CDR3: CASSLVLEEQFF

length: 15
D: TRBD1
V: TRBV28
size: many
J: TRBJ2-5
DNA: TGTGCCAGCAGAGCCGGGACAGGGCTTCAAGAGACCCAGTACTTC
CDR3: CASRAGTGLQETQYF

length: 17
D: -
V: TRBV20-1
size: few
J: TRBJ2-4
DNA: TGCAGTGCTAGAACGCCGCGGGATCCAGAAGCCAAAAACATTCAGTACTTC
CDR3: CSARTPRDPEAKNIQYF

length: 17
D: TRBD1
V: TRBV11-2
size: -
J: TRBJ1-4
DNA: TGTGCCAGCAGCCCCGGGCGACAGGGAAGTTGGGAAGAAAAACTGTTTTTT
CDR3: CASSPGRQGSWEEKLFF

length: 17
D: -
V: TRBV7-2
size: many
J: TRBJ2-5
DNA: TGTGCCAGCAGCCGTCGAACAGGGCTCGCGTACCAAGAGACCCAGTACTTC
CDR3: CASSRRTGLAYQETQYF

length: 17
D: TRBD2
V: TRBV7-9
size: -
J: TRBJ2-3
DNA: TGTGCCAGCAGCTTAAGTCTAGCGGGAGTAGGCACAGATACGCAGTATTTT
CDR3: CASSLSLAGVGTDTQYF

length: 15
D: -
V: TRBV11-2
size: -
J: TRBJ2-7
DNA: TGTGCCAGCAGCTTAGCACCGGGACGGACCTACGAGCAGTACTTC
CDR3: CASSLAPGRTYEQYF

length: 15
D: TRBD1
V: TRBV6-5
size: few
J: TRBJ2-7
DNA: TGTGCCAGCAGTTACCGACGGGACAGCTTAGGCGAGCAGTACTTC
CDR3: CASSYRRDSLGEQYF

length: 15
D: -
V: TRBV11-1
size: many
J: TRBJ2-3
DNA: TGTGCCAGCAGCCTCCGGACGATTAGCACAGATACGCAGTATTTT
CDR3: CASSLRTISTDTQYF